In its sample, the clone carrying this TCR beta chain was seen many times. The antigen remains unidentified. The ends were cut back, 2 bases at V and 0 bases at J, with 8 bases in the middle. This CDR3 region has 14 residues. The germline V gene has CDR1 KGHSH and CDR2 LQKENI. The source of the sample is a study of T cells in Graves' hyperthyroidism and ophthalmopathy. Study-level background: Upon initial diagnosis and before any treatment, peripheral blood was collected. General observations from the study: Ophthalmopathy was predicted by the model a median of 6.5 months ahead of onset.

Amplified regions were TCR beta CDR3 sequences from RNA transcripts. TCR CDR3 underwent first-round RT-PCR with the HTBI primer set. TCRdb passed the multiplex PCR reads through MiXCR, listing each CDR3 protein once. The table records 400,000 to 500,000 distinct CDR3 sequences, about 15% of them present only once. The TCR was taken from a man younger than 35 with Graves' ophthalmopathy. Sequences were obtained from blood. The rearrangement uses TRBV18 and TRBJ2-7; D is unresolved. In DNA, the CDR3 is TGTGCCAGCTCACCAGAACGTTCCTCCTACGAGCAGTACTTC. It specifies CASSPERSSYEQYF.